Detailed here is one T cell receptor (beta chain). Its antigen is unidentified. Each CDR3 protein gets one entry after TCRdb re-called the RT-PCR reads with MiXCR. Of 600,000 to 700,000 distinct CDR3 sequences listed, around 13% are singletons. Germline V gene lookup returns CDR1 KGHSH and CDR2 LQKENI. The CDR3 runs 14 residues. The V and J ends lost 0 bases and 2 bases respectively, with 8 bases between them. The source of the sample is a study of response to subunit inactivated influenza vaccine. Broader study findings: With each seasonal influenza vaccination, the authors suggested, few new T cells are recruited.

This receptor was obtained from a man aged 50 to 60 who received an inactivated influenza vaccine. The rearrangement uses TRBV18 and TRBJ2-7; D is ambiguous. Sample: PBMCs from blood, taken 14 to 15 days before vaccination. The CDR3 loop reads CASSPPQRPYEQYF. DNA for the CDR3: TGTGCCAGCTCACCACCCCAGAGACCCTACGAGCAGTACTTC.